The 21 T cell receptor beta chains given below trace back to one sample, sequenced in a study of blood T cell repertoires in COVID-19. Sequencing was performed with immunoSEQ multiplex PCR; in TCRdb, only in-frame clones are kept and a portion is missing. Among more than 25,000 clones, roughly 90% were seen once, and the ten largest hold 3.5%. Specimen: peripheral blood. The source of these receptors is a human donor in a cohort sampled during active COVID-19.

A few counts support this clone. V and J are TRBV18 and TRBJ1-2; 8 nucleotides agree with TRBD1. The V and J ends lost 8 bases and 4 bases, in that order; junction bases with no gene match: 6. The CDR3 is 13 amino acids. From germline, CDR1 is KGHSH and CDR2 LQKENI. In DNA form, the CDR3 reads TGTGCCAGCACGACAGGGGATGGCTATGGCTACACCTTC. It codes for CASTTGDGYGYTF.

V is TRBV5-4 and J is TRBJ2-4, with a weak D call TRBD1 (6 bases). The CDR3 contains 16 residues. CDR1 SGHNT and CDR2 YYREEE come from the germline V gene (reference sequence). V lost 4 bases, J lost 7 bases, and 21 bases lay in between. The CDR3 coding sequence is TGTGCCAGCAGCATAGCAGGGGTTAAAAATTCGAACATTCAGTACTTC. Translation gives CASSIAGVKNSNIQYF.

V gene TRBV7-2 combines with J gene TRBJ2-3, with 7 bases identical to TRBD1. Looked up from germline, CDR1 is SGHTA and CDR2 is FQGNSA. V gave up 5 bases and J gave up 2 bases; unmatched junction bases: 7. This CDR3 is 15 amino acids long. The CDR3, as DNA: TGTGCCAGCAGCCTTAACAGGGGCTCCACAGATACGCAGTATTTT. Its protein is CASSLNRGSTDTQYF.

The rearrangement joins TRBV3-1 (or the pseudogene TRBV3-2) to TRBJ1-3; D is undetermined. V was cut by 1 base and J by 8 bases, with 6 bases left in between. This CDR3 has 12 amino acids. CDR1 and CDR2 (germline): LGHDT, YNNKEL (reference sequence). This CDR3 reads CASSQVSDTIYF. The CDR3 DNA reads TGTGCCAGCAGCCAAGTCTCGGACACCATATATTTT.

This chain joins TRBV7-2 and TRBJ2-1, with TRBD2 identical over 9 bases. The CDR3 extends over 17 amino acids. J gave up 10 bases and V 4 bases, and 17 bases lay outside the gene matches. Germline values: CDR1 SGHTA, CDR2 FQGNSA. This CDR3 reads CASSSPPVAGGPREQFF. CDR3 sequence (DNA): TGTGCCAGCAGCTCCCCCCCGGTGGCGGGGGGGCCACGGGAGCAGTTCTTC.

V is TRBV20-1 and J is TRBJ2-7, with 8 bases matching TRBD1. This CDR3 is 11 amino acids long. CDR1 is DFQATT and CDR2 is SNEGSKA in the germline V gene (reference sequence). The ends lost 5 bases at V and 6 bases at J; junction bases unmatched: 3. The CDR3 sequence is CSAYDRGEQYF. The DNA of the CDR3 is TGCAGTGCTTACGACAGGGGCGAGCAGTACTTC.

This clone appeared a single time. V gene TRBV27 combines with J gene TRBJ1-1; TRBD1 aligns across 8 bases. V was pared by 6 bases and J by 7 bases, with 4 bases of the junction left unmatched. CDR3 length: 12 amino acids. Germline V gives CDR1 MNHEY, CDR2 SMNVEV (reference sequence). DNA of the CDR3: TGTGCCAGCAGCACAGGGGGAGGTGAAGCTTTCTTT. Protein: CASSTGGGEAFF.

This clone was detected only a few times. The rearrangement links TRBV7-7 to TRBJ2-1; 9 nucleotides match TRBD1. The CDR3 covers 14 residues. Losses at the gene ends were 4 bases for V and 8 bases for J; bases not matched to a gene: 6. Germline lookup yields CDR1 SSHAT and CDR2 FNYEAQ (reference sequence). The CDR3 sequence is CASSSGTGLDEQFF. The DNA for the CDR3 is TGTGCCAGCAGCTCCGGGACAGGGTTGGATGAGCAGTTCTTC. The full variable domain, its missing parts supplied by reference TRBV7-7 and TRBJ2-1, is GAGVSQSPRYKVTKRGQDVTLRCDPISSHATLYWYQQALGQGPEFLTYFNYEAQPDKSGLPSDRFSAERPEGSISTLTIQRTEQRDSAMYRCASSSGTGLDEQFFGPGTRLTVL.

The chain links TRBV11-2 to TRBJ2-7, with TRBD2 matching over 8 bases. The CDR3 extends over 15 amino acids. The junction had 6 bases not matched to a gene; V was cut back by 4 bases and J by 1 base. Germline CDR1 SGHAT, CDR2 FQNNGV. CDR3 region: CASSSPAGGSYEQYF. As DNA, the CDR3 is TGTGCCAGCAGCTCCCCTGCGGGGGGATCCTACGAGCAGTACTTC.

The chain couples TRBV7-6 to TRBJ2-4, with 7 bases aligning to TRBD1. The CDR3 length is 15 residues. V shed 6 bases and J 4 bases; nucleotides not matched to a gene: 9. CDR1 and CDR2 from the germline V gene are SGHVS and FNYEAQ. CDR3 nucleotide sequence: TGTGCCAGCAGGACGAGGGGACAGAGAAAAAACATTCAGTACTTC. This codes for CASRTRGQRKNIQYF.

This clone was seen only once. V gene TRBV7-9 combines with J gene TRBJ2-5; the D gene is possibly TRBD2 (5 bases). CDR1 and CDR2 (germline): SEHNR, FQNEAQ (reference sequence). This CDR3 comprises 16 residues. The V end lost 5 bases, the J end lost 5 bases, and 21 bases lay between the germline ends. The CDR3 DNA is TGTGCCAGCAGCGCAGTCGAGGACTCCGTGCGGGAGACCCAGTACTTC. It codes for CASSAVEDSVRETQYF.

This clone was seen a single time. The gene calls are TRBV5-6 and TRBJ2-1; 10 bases align to TRBD2. Germline values: CDR1 SGHDT, CDR2 YYEEEE. V gave up 1 base and J gave up 8 bases; unmatched junction bases: 6. CDR3 length equals 15 residues. The CDR3 here is CASSLISGGAYEQFF. The CDR3 region has the DNA TGTGCCAGCAGCTTGATAAGCGGGGGGGCCTATGAGCAGTTCTTC.

The CDR3, as DNA: TGTGCCAGCAGCCCGGGACAGAGCTCTGGGGCCAACGTCCTGACTTTC. Its translation is CASSPGQSSGANVLTF. The V and J genes are TRBV3-1 (or the pseudogene TRBV3-2) and TRBJ2-6, with TRBD1 matching over 7 bases. The length of the CDR3 is 16 residues. Looked up from germline, CDR1 is LGHDT and CDR2 is YNNKEL (reference sequence). After removal of 4 bases from V and 0 bases from J, the junction contained 3 bases not matched to a gene.

The V call is TRBV6-5, the J call TRBJ1-4; weak D call: TRBD1 (6 bases). The V and J ends lost 2 bases and 2 bases respectively, with 9 bases between them. CDR1 and CDR2 (germline): MNHEY, SVGAGI. The CDR3 extends over 15 amino acids. CDR3 DNA: TGTGCCAGCAGTTACACAGGGTCTACTAATGAAAAACTGTTTTTT. As protein: CASSYTGSTNEKLFF.

The CDR3 nucleotides are TGTGCCAGCAGCCTACAGGGGGCGGATAATTCACCCCTCCACTTT. Its protein is CASSLQGADNSPLHF. The gene calls are TRBV7-3 and TRBJ1-6, with 9 bases identical to TRBD1. This CDR3 spans 15 amino acids. The germline V gene encodes CDR1 SGHTA and CDR2 FQGTGA. V shed 5 bases and J 5 bases; nucleotides not matched to a gene: 4. Together with reference TRBV7-3 and TRBJ1-6, the CDR3 gives the full variable domain: GAGVSQTPSNKVTEKGKYVELRCDPISGHTALYWYRQSLGQGPEFLIYFQGTGAADDSGLPNDRFFAVRPEGSVSTLKIQRTERGDSAVYLCASSLQGADNSPLHFGNGTRLTVT.

The chain employs TRBV4-1 and TRBJ2-1; a possible D gene is TRBD1 (5 bases). This CDR3 contains 14 residues. Germline CDR1 and CDR2: MGHRA and YSYEKL. Trimming removed 0 bases at V and 15 bases at J, with 18 bases between. The CDR3, as DNA: TGCGCCAGCAGCCAAGACAGGGTGCCGCCCCTTCGGTTCTTC. Protein: CASSQDRVPPLRFF.

The chain has TRBV11-2 and TRBJ2-5; D not certain. The ends were cut back, 5 bases at V and 2 bases at J, with 6 bases in the middle. In germline, CDR1 is SGHAT, CDR2 FQNNGV. CDR3 length: 12 amino acids. CDR3 protein: CASSPNQETQYF. In DNA, the CDR3 is TGTGCCAGCAGCCCAAATCAAGAGACCCAGTACTTC.

This clone was counted only a few times. The CDR3 loop is CASTHWTGGSGANVLTF. The CDR3 DNA sequence: TGTGCCAGCACCCACTGGACAGGGGGCTCTGGGGCCAACGTCCTGACTTTC. The chain joins TRBV5-4 to TRBJ2-6; 10 positions match TRBD1. J lost 0 bases, V lost 6 bases, and 6 bases had no gene match. The CDR3 is 17 residues long. Germline assignment: CDR1 SGHNT and CDR2 YYREEE (reference sequence).

This sequence joins TRBV12-5 and TRBJ2-7; TRBD2 matches at 11 bases. This CDR3 is 17 amino acids long. Germline values: CDR1 LGHNT, CDR2 FRNRAP. V shed 0 bases, J shed 0 bases, and the junction held 4 bases outside the gene matches. The CDR3 DNA sequence: TGTGCTAGTGGTTTGGTACTAGCGGGGGCATTCTCCTACGAGCAGTACTTC. Protein product: CASGLVLAGAFSYEQYF.

The gene calls are TRBV7-9 and TRBJ2-2; D unclear. V lost 1 base and J 1 base, leaving 7 bases between the germline ends. Germline CDR1 is SEHNR and CDR2 is FQNEAQ (reference sequence). The CDR3 loop spans 15 amino acids. CDR3 in amino acids: CASSLEARNTGELFF. The CDR3 DNA follows: TGTGCCAGCAGCTTAGAGGCTAGGAACACCGGGGAGCTGTTTTTT.

This clone has just one count. This chain connects TRBV7-2 to TRBJ2-5; TRBD2 matches at 12 bases. This CDR3 has 17 residues. The germline V gene encodes CDR1 SGHTA and CDR2 FQGNSA. V lost 4 bases, J lost 5 bases, and 11 bases stayed unmatched. The CDR3 DNA follows: TGTGCCAGCAGCTCCCTCGGGCTAGCGGGGGGGCGGGAGACCCAGTACTTC. Its protein is CASSSLGLAGGRETQYF.